These T cell receptor beta chains were read from a single sample in a study of memory CD4+ T cells and cytomegalovirus serostatus. TCRdb's table, derived via immunoSEQ multiplex PCR, lists solely in-frame clones and lacks some. The data show some 50,000 clones, more than 60% seen once. The sequencing input was memory CD4+ T cells from blood. All receptors derive from an adult in good health and CMV-seronegative. Both conserved end residues are trimmed from each CDR3. Part of the rows lack a size; the others show once, few, many or a class for expanded clones.

>TRBV2|-|TRBJ2-5
ASPPSGGAGETQY
>TRBV7-2|once|TRBJ2-7
ASSLGFPSGVYEQY
>TRBV7-8|-|TRBJ1-3
ASSKPGRARGNTIY
>TRBV7-3|few|TRBJ2-2
ASSLGRAPTGELF
>TRBV6-6|many|TRBJ2-7
ASSRVQGITQY
>TRBV15|once|TRBJ1-1
ATSRDQGLRTEAF
>TRBV9|-|TRBJ1-2
ASSVVAGGYT
>TRBV5-4|once|TRBJ2-5
ASSLGAGRSNRETQY
>TRBV5-6|-|TRBJ1-5
ASSLAVVGGHSSNQPQH
>TRBV4-3|-|TRBJ2-1
ASSQVGSRVEQF
>TRBV5-1|-|TRBJ1-2
ASSPQGEGAGGYT
>TRBV5-6|-|TRBJ2-5
ASSSLQGAWETQY
>TRBV2|-|TRBJ1-5
ASSGQGQYQPQH
>TRBV7-9|-|TRBJ1-5
ASSSKLARDRDNQPQH
>TRBV13|-|TRBJ2-7
ASSVKWRGRFPYEQY
>TRBV6-6|few|TRBJ2-3
ASSNGDTQY
>TRBV7-2|-|TRBJ1-5
ASSYRGNQPQH
>TRBV18|-|TRBJ1-2
ASSPRVVGRYGYT
>TRBV5-1|-|TRBJ1-3
ASRPDREGNTIY
>TRBV5-1|few|TRBJ1-5
ASSSTGDPNQPQH
>TRBV7-9|-|TRBJ2-2
ASSRTRATGELF
>TRBV29-1|-|TRBJ2-4
SAVGGSKNIQY
>TRBV7-9|-|TRBJ1-6
ASSERAGISYNSPLH
>TRBV5-1|-|TRBJ2-5
ASSIGQGQETQY
>TRBV29-1|-|TRBJ2-3
SVSSRDRGEADTQY
>TRBV18|-|TRBJ1-6
ASSPAVRGNGSPLH
>TRBV7-8|once|TRBJ2-7
ASSQPRGAAEQY
>TRBV14|-|TRBJ2-5
ASSQDYFQETQY
>TRBV2|few|TRBJ1-2
ASSDYRGGSGYT
>TRBV6-1|-|TRBJ2-3
ASSEFGSGTDTQY
>TRBV5-1|few|TRBJ2-3
ASSSATGADTQY
>TRBV5-1|few|TRBJ1-3
ASSFTGVLSSGNTIY